Described below is a single T cell receptor (beta chain) sequence and its context. Antigen: not known. The data derive from a study of cytomegalovirus exposure and HLA in healthy donors. Study-level points and caveats: Most subjects had HLA-A and HLA-B alleles reportedly predicted accurately by TCR beta sequences. More clonal expansion characterized HLA-associated TCR beta chains than equally common others in a later analysis. Later, TCR association rates were found to vary by HLA locus, highest for DRB1 and lowest for HLA-C.

Germline V gene sequence: CDR1 SGHKS, CDR2 YYEKEE (reference sequence). This CDR3 contains 15 residues. The V gene lost 7 bases and the J gene lost 4 bases, with 20 bases spanning the gap. The PCR made use of 60 Vbeta and 13 Jbeta primers. This table comes from immunoSEQ multiplex PCR, and its TCRdb copy is limited to in-frame clones, with some not included. Of under 200,000 clones in the sample, roughly 71% were seen once. Material: PBMCs. The TCR sequence derives from a male donor in good health and CMV-seropositive. The chain joins TRBV5-5 to TRBJ1-2; D might be TRBD1 (5 bases). The DNA of the CDR3 is TGTGCCAGCGCTACGGGACCGGGGACTGGCTATGGCTACACCTTC. Translating gives CASATGPGTGYGYTF.